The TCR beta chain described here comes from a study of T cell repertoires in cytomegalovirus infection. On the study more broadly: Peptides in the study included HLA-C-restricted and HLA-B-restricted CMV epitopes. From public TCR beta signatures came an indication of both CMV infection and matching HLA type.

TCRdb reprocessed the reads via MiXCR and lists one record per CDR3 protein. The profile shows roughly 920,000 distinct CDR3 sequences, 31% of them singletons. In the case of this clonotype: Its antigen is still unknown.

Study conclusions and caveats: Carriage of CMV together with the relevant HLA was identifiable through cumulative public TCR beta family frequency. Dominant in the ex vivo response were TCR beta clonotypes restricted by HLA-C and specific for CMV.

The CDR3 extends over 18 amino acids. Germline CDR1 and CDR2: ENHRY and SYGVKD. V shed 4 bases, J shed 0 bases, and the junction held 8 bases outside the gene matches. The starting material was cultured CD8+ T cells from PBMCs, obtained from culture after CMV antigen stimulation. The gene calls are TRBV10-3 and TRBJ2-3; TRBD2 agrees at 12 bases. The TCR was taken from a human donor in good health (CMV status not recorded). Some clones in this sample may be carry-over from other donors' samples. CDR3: CAISVGLAGLSSTDTQYF. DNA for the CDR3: TGTGCCATCAGTGTTGGACTAGCGGGGCTTTCTAGCACAGATACGCAGTATTTT.